This TCR beta chain was obtained from a study of CD8 T cells in Susac syndrome. TCR beta sequencing covered blood CD8+ and CD4+ T cells. FACS was used to enrich TEMRA cells, whereas the CD8+ and CD4+ T cells were obtained by negative isolation. About 0.5 to 1 ug RNA was reverse transcribed with random hexamers. immunoSEQ multiplex PCR amplified TCR beta CDR3 across 54 Vbeta, 13 Jbeta. From the immunoSEQ multiplex PCR reads, TCRdb called clonotypes with MiXCR, one entry per CDR3 protein. The sample consists of about 120,000 distinct CDR3 sequences, 85% to 95% of them appearing once. CDR1 SNHLY and CDR2 FYNNEI come from the germline V gene. Trimming pared 6 bases from V and 2 bases from J, leaving 9 bases between. The CDR3 has 13 residues.

This receptor was taken from a human donor in good health. Sequenced input: CD8+ T cells from PBMCs. The chain uses TRBV2 and TRBJ2-3; TRBD2 might be the D (6 bases). Written as DNA, the CDR3 is TGTGCCAGCAGGCCGGGAGTCACAGATACGCAGTATTTT. Residues: CASRPGVTDTQYF.